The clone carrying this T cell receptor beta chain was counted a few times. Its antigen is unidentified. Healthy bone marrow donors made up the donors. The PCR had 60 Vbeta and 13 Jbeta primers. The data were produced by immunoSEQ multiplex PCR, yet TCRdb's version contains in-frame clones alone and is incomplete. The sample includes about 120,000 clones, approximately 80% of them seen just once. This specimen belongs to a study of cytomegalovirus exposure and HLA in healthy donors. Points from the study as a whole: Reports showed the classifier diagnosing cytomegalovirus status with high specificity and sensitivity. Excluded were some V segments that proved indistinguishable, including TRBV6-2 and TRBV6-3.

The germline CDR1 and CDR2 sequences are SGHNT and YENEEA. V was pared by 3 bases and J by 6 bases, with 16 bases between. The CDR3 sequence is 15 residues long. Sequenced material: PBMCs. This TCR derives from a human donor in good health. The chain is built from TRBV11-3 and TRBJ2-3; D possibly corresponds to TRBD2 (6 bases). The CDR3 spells CASSFTLRRADTQYF. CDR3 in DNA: TGTGCCAGCAGCTTTACACTGAGGAGGGCGGATACGCAGTATTTT.